One and the same sample provided the 25 T cell receptor beta chains below, sequenced in a study of CXCR3-negative and CXCR3-positive naive CD8 T cells. UMI-labeled 5' RACE TRB cDNA libraries were prepared from the cells. TCRdb reprocessed the 5' RACE reads, keeping one entry per CDR3 protein, no DNA. Its table lists 100,000 to 150,000 distinct CDR3 sequences. The sequenced material came from naive CXCR3- CD8+ T cells from blood. The subset is: CD45RO-CCR7+CD27+CD95- naive CD8+ T cells lacking CXCR3 (TNR3-). All receptors derive from a human donor in good health. Some clones in this sample may be carry-over from other donors' samples.

The chain couples TRBV28 to TRBJ2-2. There are 11 residues in the CDR3. The germline V gene has CDR1 MDHEN and CDR2 SYDVKM. CDR3 sequence reads: CASSVLGELFF.

V is TRBV20-1 and J is TRBJ1-2; TCRdb gives TRBD1 as the D gene, but with no DNA this cannot be confirmed. This CDR3 is built from 14 residues. The germline V gene encodes CDR1 DFQATT and CDR2 SNEGSKA (reference sequence). Here the CDR3 reads CSARTPDAYYGYTF.

The chain has TRBV27 and TRBJ2-3; TCRdb designates TRBD1, a call that cannot be tested without DNA. Looked up from germline, CDR1 is MNHEY and CDR2 is SMNVEV (reference sequence). The CDR3 is 17 residues long. The CDR3 here is CASRKIGTGVSTDTQYF.

The rearrangement joins TRBV19 to TRBJ1-2; TCRdb indicates TRBD1, and absent DNA this call remains unverified. The CDR3 extends over 11 amino acids. Per the germline V gene, CDR1 is LNHDA and CDR2 is SQIVND (reference sequence). The CDR3 region is CASSGSGGYTF.

The rearrangement links TRBV12-3 or TRBV12-4 to TRBJ1-1. The CDR3 has 14 amino acids. This CDR3 is CASSFYRGNTEAFF.

The genes are TRBV29-1 and TRBJ2-2; with no DNA, the TCRdb D assignment of TRBD2 cannot be verified. There are 14 residues in the CDR3. Looked up from germline, CDR1 is SQVTM and CDR2 is ANQGSEA. The CDR3 spells CSVDRGRATGELFF.

V usage is TRBV7-2 and J usage is TRBJ2-1. The CDR3 loop spans 12 amino acids. Germline loops: CDR1 SGHTA, CDR2 FQGNSA. This CDR3 reads CASTQSAAVQLF.

CDR3 sequence reads: CSAPGQGVYGYTF. The chain combines TRBV29-1 with TRBJ1-2; TCRdb designates TRBD1, a call that cannot be tested without DNA. Germline V gives CDR1 SQVTM, CDR2 ANQGSEA. This CDR3 comprises 13 residues.

This chain's CDR3 is CASSLLSGDNEQFF. This chain uses TRBV5-1 with TRBJ2-1; TCRdb's D call of TRBD2 is untestable without DNA. The CDR3 runs to 14 residues. CDR1 and CDR2 from the germline V gene are SGHRS and YFSETQ.

V and J are TRBV10-3 and TRBJ2-3; as DNA is missing, the TRBD1 call by TCRdb cannot be tested. Germline CDR1 is ENHRY and CDR2 is SYGVKD. This CDR3 has 12 residues. The CDR3 loop is CAISDPADTQYF.

V and J are TRBV7-2 and TRBJ2-7; TCRdb's D gene call, TRBD1, goes unchecked for lack of DNA. Germline-derived CDR1 and CDR2 are SGHTA and FQGNSA. The CDR3 loop spans 13 amino acids. CDR3 sequence: CASSLWDGYEQYF.

The V gene is TRBV7-9, the J gene TRBJ2-1; the TRBD2 assignment by TCRdb is unverifiable without DNA. The germline V gene encodes CDR1 SEHNR and CDR2 FQNEAQ (reference sequence). This CDR3 has 13 amino acids. The CDR3 loop is CASSFLAGAEQFF.

The gene calls are TRBV4-1 and TRBJ2-2. CDR1 MGHRA and CDR2 YSYEKL come from the germline V gene. The CDR3 consists of 13 residues. The CDR3 loop is CASTYAGTGELFF.

V usage is TRBV21-1 and J usage is TRBJ2-1; TCRdb calls TRBD1, which cannot be checked without DNA. TRBV21-1 is listed as a pseudogene. The CDR3 has 18 residues. The CDR3 sequence is CASSHGQGARVDYNEQFF.

The chain combines TRBV5-6 with TRBJ2-7; checking the TCRdb D call of TRBD1 is not possible without DNA. The CDR3 length is 14 residues. Germline assignment: CDR1 SGHDT and CDR2 YYEEEE. The CDR3 reads CASSRDARRNEQYF.

The V and J genes are TRBV20-1 and TRBJ2-3. Germline assignment: CDR1 DFQATT and CDR2 SNEGSKA (reference sequence). CDR3 size: 16 residues. CDR3 sequence: CSARDDRRLAADTQYF.

The rearrangement uses TRBV15 and TRBJ2-5. Germline lookup yields CDR1 LNHNV and CDR2 YYDKDF (reference sequence). The CDR3 is made up of 15 amino acids. The CDR3 sequence: CATSRDYSNLETQYF.

The CDR3: CASSLEVTGVETQYF. V gene TRBV7-7 combines with J gene TRBJ2-5; TCRdb's assignment of TRBD1 cannot be checked, as there is no DNA. The CDR3 runs to 15 residues. In germline, CDR1 is SSHAT, CDR2 FNYEAQ (reference sequence).

The V gene is TRBV5-1, the J gene TRBJ2-1. Germline-derived CDR1 and CDR2 are SGHRS and YFSETQ. The CDR3 runs 14 residues. The CDR3 spells CASSLAGSNNEQFF.

V and J are TRBV5-5 and TRBJ2-1. The CDR3 spans 16 residues. Germline V gene sequence: CDR1 SGHKS, CDR2 YYEKEE (reference sequence). This CDR3 is CASSLSDLNSYNEQFF.

This rearrangement joins TRBV28 to TRBJ1-2; without DNA, the TCRdb call of TRBD1 cannot be checked. The CDR3 extends over 15 amino acids. CDR1 is MDHEN and CDR2 is SYDVKM in the germline V gene. Here the CDR3 reads CASSQITGGSYGYTF.

J is TRBJ2-7 and V is TRBV2; TCRdb's D call, TRBD2, is unchecked because there is no DNA. In germline, CDR1 is SNHLY, CDR2 FYNNEI. The CDR3 covers 13 residues. The CDR3 protein is CAAWETGSYEQYF.

The chain couples TRBV5-5 to TRBJ2-7. CDR1 is SGHKS and CDR2 is YYEKEE in the germline V gene (reference sequence). CDR3 size: 15 residues. CDR3 protein: CASSLFRASSYEQYF.

The V gene is TRBV5-1, the J gene TRBJ1-1; TCRdb outputs TRBD1, but without DNA this stays unchecked. CDR1 is SGHRS and CDR2 is YFSETQ in the germline V gene. This CDR3 spans 16 amino acids. This CDR3 reads CASSFSADSVNTEALF.

The rearrangement links TRBV7-2 to TRBJ2-3; the D call from TCRdb, TRBD2, cannot be confirmed without DNA. The CDR3 has 14 amino acids. Germline V gene lookup returns CDR1 SGHTA and CDR2 FQGNSA. CDR3 protein: CASSLVGSQDTQYF.